The 20 T cell receptor beta chains presented below share a single source sample, sequenced in a study of T cell repertoires in cytomegalovirus infection. Antigens of these TCRs are unknown. TCRdb reanalysed the reads using MiXCR and keeps one entry per CDR3 protein. The data contain some 350,000 distinct CDR3 sequences, roughly 34% of them singletons. The sample was cultured PBMCs, taken from culture after CMV antigen stimulation. All receptors derive from a human donor in good health (CMV status not recorded). Some clones in this sample may be carry-over from other donors' samples.

This clonotype was seen only a few times. The genes are TRBV5-4 and TRBJ1-2; D call uncertain. CDR3 length equals 13 residues. Germline CDR1 reads SGHNT; CDR2 reads YYREEE (reference sequence). V lost 4 bases to trimming and J lost 5 bases, with 12 bases between them. CDR3 nucleotides: TGTGCCAGCAGCGGCACCGCAGAGTATGGCTACACCTTC. Its translation: CASSGTAEYGYTF.

The chain recombines TRBV10-3 with TRBJ2-1, with 10 bases identical to TRBD1. Germline CDR1 reads ENHRY; CDR2 reads SYGVKD. Trimming removed 7 bases from V and 5 bases from J; junction bases left unmatched: 5. The CDR3 is 14 amino acids. CDR3 DNA: TGTGCCATCATCGGGGACAGGGGAAACAATGAGCAGTTCTTC. It encodes CAIIGDRGNNEQFF.

This sequence joins TRBV7-2 and TRBJ2-7; TRBD2 is a possible D gene (5 bases). Trimming left V 5 bases short and J 0 bases short, with 8 bases between. Germline V CDR1 and CDR2: SGHTA, FQGNSA. There are 13 residues in the CDR3. DNA of the CDR3: TGTGCCAGCAGCAACCGGGACTCCTACGAGCAGTACGTC. Protein: CASSNRDSYEQYV.

Ten or more counts support this clonotype. The rearrangement uses TRBV3-1 and TRBJ2-3, with 7 bases matching TRBD2. Germline CDR1 LGHDT, CDR2 YNNKEL (reference sequence). J was trimmed by 2 bases and V by 3 bases; bases with no gene match: 8. The CDR3 contains 16 residues. The CDR3 sequence: CASSQDLAVSTDTQYF. CDR3 DNA sequence: TGTGCCAGCAGCCAGGACCTAGCGGTCTCCACAGATACGCAGTATTTT.

Many counts were recorded for this clonotype. The rearrangement joins TRBV7-2 to TRBJ2-7; D is perhaps TRBD1 (5 bases). Per germline, CDR1 SGHTA and CDR2 FQGNSA. Trimming cost V 4 bases and J 6 bases, with 13 bases left between them. The CDR3 is 13 amino acids. This CDR3 reads CASSSQRTGEQYF. CDR3 DNA sequence: TGTGCCAGCAGCTCCCAAAGAACAGGCGAGCAGTACTTC.

As for this clonotype: At one end, the junction sequence differs from germline, possibly due to a read error. The V gene is TRBV7-6, the J gene TRBJ2-3; D gene ambiguous. This CDR3 is 13 amino acids long. Germline-derived CDR1 and CDR2 are SGHVS and FNYEAQ. The CDR3, as DNA: TGTGCCAGCAGCTTAGGGTTAGGCGATACGAAGTATTTT. It yields the protein CASSLGLGDTKYF.

V gene TRBV30 combines with J gene TRBJ2-1; possible D gene TRBD2, 6 bases. The CDR3 consists of 17 residues. V was shortened by 1 base and J by 3 bases, with 19 bases between the two germline ends. The V gene's germline CDR1 is GTSNPN and CDR2 SVGIG (reference sequence). In DNA, the CDR3 is TGTGCCTGGAGTGGGGGTGTTGGGGACTCCTTCTACAATGAGCAGTTCTTC. Translated, it gives CAWSGGVGDSFYNEQFF.

This clonotype was observed a few times. The chain joins TRBV27 to TRBJ2-7; D is possibly TRBD2 (5 bases). V lost 4 bases and J lost 0, with 16 bases in between. Germline lookup yields CDR1 MNHEY and CDR2 SMNVEV (reference sequence). The CDR3 runs 16 residues. The CDR3, as DNA: TGTGCCAGCAGTTCCCCGGCGGAGGTAACCTCCTACGAGCAGTACGTC. Residues: CASSSPAEVTSYEQYV.

The chain couples TRBV7-9 to TRBJ1-3; 7 bases are a match to TRBD1. J gave up 2 bases and V 4 bases, and 2 bases lay outside the gene matches. The CDR3 covers 14 residues. Germline V gene data show CDR1 as SEHNR and CDR2 as FQNEAQ (reference sequence). CDR3 amino acids: CASSSDRAGNTIYF. CDR3 nucleotides: TGTGCCAGCAGCTCCGACAGGGCTGGAAACACCATATATTTT.

V gene TRBV4-1 combines with J gene TRBJ2-1, with 12 bases matching TRBD2. The junction had 7 bases not matched to a gene; V was cut back by 0 bases and J by 4 bases. CDR1 is MGHRA and CDR2 is YSYEKL in the germline V gene. The CDR3 sequence is 18 residues long. The CDR3 DNA is TGCGCCAGCAGCCAAGACGCCGGACTAGCGGGACTTTACAATGAGCAGTTCTTC. Its protein is CASSQDAGLAGLYNEQFF.

The chain joins TRBV7-2 to TRBJ1-1; 8 bases agree with TRBD1. The CDR3 has 16 residues. CDR1 is SGHTA and CDR2 is FQGNSA in the germline V gene. Trimming removed 8 bases from V and 4 bases from J; junction bases left unmatched: 15. The CDR3 loop is CASRGGQGAPGTEAFF. The CDR3 DNA follows: TGTGCCAGCCGTGGGGGGCAGGGGGCTCCGGGCACTGAAGCTTTCTTT. Drawing the rest from reference TRBV7-2 and TRBJ1-1, the complete variable domain is GAGVSQSPSNKVTEKGKDVELRCDPISGHTALYWYRQSLGQGLEFLIYFQGNSAPDKSGLPSDRFSAERTGGSVSTLTIQRTQQEDSAVYLCASRGGQGAPGTEAFFGQGTRLTVV.

This clonotype was seen only a few times. The chain carries TRBV6-1 and TRBJ2-1; no clear D. Trimming pared 2 bases from V and 15 bases from J, leaving 17 bases between. In germline, CDR1 is MNHNS, CDR2 SASEGT. The CDR3 loop spans 13 amino acids. The CDR3 region is CASSESGSPWRFF. CDR3 nucleotides: TGTGCCAGCAGTGAATCGGGCTCCCCTTGGCGGTTCTTC.

V and J are TRBV25-1 and TRBJ2-1; weak D call: TRBD1 (5 bases). The germline gives CDR1 MGHDK, CDR2 SYGVNS. The ends were cut back, 1 base at V and 13 bases at J, with 17 bases in the middle. CDR3 size: 14 residues. The CDR3 bases are TGTGCCAGCAGTGAATCTTGGGGCGGCGAAGCACAGTTCTTC. This sequence encodes CASSESWGGEAQFF.

This clonotype was observed at least ten times. The chain recombines TRBV7-2 with TRBJ2-5; unclear D gene. Germline V gene sequence: CDR1 SGHTA, CDR2 FQGNSA. The CDR3 consists of 16 residues. With 5 bases removed from V and 4 bases from J, the gap between germline ends came to 20 bases. CDR3 in amino acids: CASSRGGLLARETQYF. CDR3 nucleotides: TGTGCCAGCAGCCGAGGCGGCCTATTGGCGAGAGAGACCCAGTACTTC.

J is TRBJ1-2 and V is TRBV6-5; 8 bases align to TRBD1. The CDR3 is 15 residues long. The trim removed 6 bases at V and 4 bases at J, leaving 10 bases unmatched. CDR1 MNHEY and CDR2 SVGAGI come from the germline V gene. CDR3 sequence (DNA): TGTGCCAGCAGCCCTACGGAGACAGGGGCCTATGGCTACACCTTC. This sequence encodes CASSPTETGAYGYTF.

CDR3 loop: CASTPRQVADTQYF. The DNA for the CDR3 is TGTGCCAGCACCCCCCGCCAGGTGGCTGATACGCAGTATTTT. The chain carries TRBV7-9 and TRBJ2-3; D unclear. The CDR3 extends over 14 amino acids. Trimming took 7 bases from V and 6 from J, leaving 17 bases between them. CDR1 and CDR2 from the germline V gene are SEHNR and FQNEAQ (reference sequence).

The chain uses TRBV29-1 and TRBJ1-1; no definite D call. V dropped 4 bases and J dropped 3 bases, with 15 bases sitting between them. The germline CDR1 and CDR2 sequences are SQVTM and ANQGSEA. This CDR3 is built from 14 residues. The CDR3 region is CSVGELRWDTEAFF. The CDR3 DNA reads as TGCAGCGTTGGCGAGCTTCGGTGGGACACTGAAGCTTTCTTT.

The chain joins TRBV9 to TRBJ2-3, with 7 bases aligning to TRBD2. CDR1 is SGDLS, CDR2 YYNGEE, per germline. V was clipped by 2 bases and J by 1 base; unmatched bases: 10. The CDR3 length is 17 residues. The CDR3, as DNA: TGTGCCAGCAGCGTCCAGGCGTCCCTAGCGGGCACAGATACGCAGTATTTT. Translation gives CASSVQASLAGTDTQYF.

The chain combines TRBV24-1 with TRBJ2-5; 8 positions agree with TRBD1. Losses at the gene ends were 1 base for V and 3 bases for J; bases not matched to a gene: 3. The CDR3 has 15 amino acids. CDR1 and CDR2 from the germline V gene are KGHDR and SFDVKD. CDR3 sequence (DNA): TGTGCCACCAGTGATTTACGACAGGGGAAAGAGACCCAGTACTTC. Its translation is CATSDLRQGKETQYF.

This sequence joins TRBV7-8 and TRBJ1-4; D remains ambiguous. The CDR3 spans 15 residues. Germline assignment: CDR1 SGHVS and CDR2 FQNEAQ. Trimming removed 5 bases at V and 1 base at J, with 11 bases between. CDR3 amino acids: CASSPREGTNEKLFF. CDR3 DNA sequence: TGTGCCAGCAGCCCCCGTGAAGGAACTAATGAAAAACTGTTTTTT.